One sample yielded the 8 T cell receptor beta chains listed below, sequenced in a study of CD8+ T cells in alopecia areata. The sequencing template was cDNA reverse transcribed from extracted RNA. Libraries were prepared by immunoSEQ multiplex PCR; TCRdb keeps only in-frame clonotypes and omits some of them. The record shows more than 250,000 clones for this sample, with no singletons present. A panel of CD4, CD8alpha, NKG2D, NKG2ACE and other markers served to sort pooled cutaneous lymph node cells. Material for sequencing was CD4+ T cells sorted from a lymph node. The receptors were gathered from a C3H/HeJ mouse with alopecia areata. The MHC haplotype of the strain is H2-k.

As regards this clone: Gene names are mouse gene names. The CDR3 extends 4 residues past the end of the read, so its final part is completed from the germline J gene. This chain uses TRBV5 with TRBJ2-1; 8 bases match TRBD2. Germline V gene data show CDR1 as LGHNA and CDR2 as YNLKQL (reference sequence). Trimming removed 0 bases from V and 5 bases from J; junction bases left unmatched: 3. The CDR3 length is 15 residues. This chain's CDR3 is CASSQEELGDAEQFF. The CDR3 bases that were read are TGTGCCAGCAGCCAAGAAGAACTGGGGGATGCT.

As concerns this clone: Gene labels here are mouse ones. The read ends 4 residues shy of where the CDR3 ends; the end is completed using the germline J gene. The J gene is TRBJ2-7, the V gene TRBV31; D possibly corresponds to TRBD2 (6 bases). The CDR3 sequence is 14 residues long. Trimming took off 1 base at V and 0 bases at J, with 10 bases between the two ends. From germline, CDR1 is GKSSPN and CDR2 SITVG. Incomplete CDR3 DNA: TGTGCCTGGAGTCCCTATGGGGGCTCCTAT. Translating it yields CAWSPYGGSY. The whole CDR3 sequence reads CAWSPYGGSYEQYF.

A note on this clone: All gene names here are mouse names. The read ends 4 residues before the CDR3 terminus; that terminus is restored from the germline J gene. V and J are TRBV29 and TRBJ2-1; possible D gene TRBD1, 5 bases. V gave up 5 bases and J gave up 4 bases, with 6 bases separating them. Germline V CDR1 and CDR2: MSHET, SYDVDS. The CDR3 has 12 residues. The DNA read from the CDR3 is TGTGCTAGCAGTCGACAGTATGCT. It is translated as CASSRQYA. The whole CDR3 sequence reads CASSRQYAEQFF.

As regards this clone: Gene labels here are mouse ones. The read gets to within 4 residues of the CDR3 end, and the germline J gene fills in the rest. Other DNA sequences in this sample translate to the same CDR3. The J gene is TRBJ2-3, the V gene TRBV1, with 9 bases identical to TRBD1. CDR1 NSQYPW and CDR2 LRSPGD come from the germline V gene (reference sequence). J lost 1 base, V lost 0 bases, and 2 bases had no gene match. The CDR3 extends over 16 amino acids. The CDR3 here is CTCSADTGGGAETLYF. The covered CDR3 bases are TGCACCTGCAGTGCAGACACAGGGGGCGGTGCAGAA.

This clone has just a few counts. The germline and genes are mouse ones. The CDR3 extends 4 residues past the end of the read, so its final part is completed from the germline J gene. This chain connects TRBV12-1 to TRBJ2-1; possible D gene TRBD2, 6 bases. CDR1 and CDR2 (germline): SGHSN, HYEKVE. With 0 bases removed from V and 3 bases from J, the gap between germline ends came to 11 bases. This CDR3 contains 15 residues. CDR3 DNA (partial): TGTGCCAGCTCTCTCTTCGTGGGGGTCTATGCT. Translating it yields CASSLFVGVYA. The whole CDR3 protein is CASSLFVGVYAEQFF.

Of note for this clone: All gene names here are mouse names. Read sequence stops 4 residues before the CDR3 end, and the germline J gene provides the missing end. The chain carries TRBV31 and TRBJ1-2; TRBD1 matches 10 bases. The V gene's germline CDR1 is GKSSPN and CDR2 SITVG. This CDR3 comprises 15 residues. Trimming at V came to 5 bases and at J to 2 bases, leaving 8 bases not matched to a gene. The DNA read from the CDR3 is TGTGCCTGGGGTCCCGGGACAGGGGCGAACTCC. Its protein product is CAWGPGTGANS. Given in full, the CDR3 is CAWGPGTGANSDYTF.

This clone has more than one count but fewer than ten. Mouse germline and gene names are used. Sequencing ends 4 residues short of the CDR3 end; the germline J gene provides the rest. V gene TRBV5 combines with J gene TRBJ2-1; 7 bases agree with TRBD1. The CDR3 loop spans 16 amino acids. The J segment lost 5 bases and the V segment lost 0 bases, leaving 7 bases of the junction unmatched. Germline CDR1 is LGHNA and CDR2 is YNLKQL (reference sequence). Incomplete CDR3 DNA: TGTGCCAGCAGCCAAGACTCCCAGGGGGATGATGCT. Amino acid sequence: CASSQDSQGDDA. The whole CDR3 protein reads CASSQDSQGDDAEQFF.

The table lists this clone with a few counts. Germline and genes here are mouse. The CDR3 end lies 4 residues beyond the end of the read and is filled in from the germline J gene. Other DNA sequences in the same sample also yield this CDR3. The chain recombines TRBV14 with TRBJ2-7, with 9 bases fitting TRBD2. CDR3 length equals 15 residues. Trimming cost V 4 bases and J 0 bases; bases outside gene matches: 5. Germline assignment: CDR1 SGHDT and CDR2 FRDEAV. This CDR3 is CASSLTGGNSYEQYF. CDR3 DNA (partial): TGTGCCAGCAGTCTCACTGGGGGGAACTCCTAT.